The present entry profiles one T cell receptor (beta chain) with its context. The antigen is unknown. Axillary draining lymph nodes of breast cancer patients supplied the node samples. Germline CDR1 is SEHNR and CDR2 is FQNEAQ (reference sequence). With 5 bases clipped from V and 6 bases from J, the junction kept 6 bases outside the gene matches. CDR3 size: 14 residues. These data belong to a study of breast tumors, draining lymph nodes, adjacent tissues. Study results and limitations: Tumor TCR diversity was below lymph nodes but above nontumor tissue.

TCRdb fed the multiplex PCR reads into MiXCR, producing one record per CDR3 protein. The table includes around 230,000 distinct CDR3 sequences, under 40% detected once. Sequenced: axillary lymph node tissue. The TCR sequence derives from a female donor with breast cancer. Some clones in this sample may be carry-over from other donors' samples. The J gene is TRBJ2-1, the V gene TRBV7-9, with 8 bases fitting TRBD1. CDR3 region: CASSTGGMGNEQFF. The CDR3 nucleotides are TGTGCCAGCAGCACAGGGGGAATGGGCAATGAGCAGTTCTTC.